These 18 T cell receptor beta chains share one sample of origin, sequenced in a study of blood T cells in healthy people across ages. A second PCR of about 7 to 11 cycles used a sample-barcoded 5' primer and a J-beta primer mix. Each CDR3 protein gets one entry after TCRdb re-called the 5' RACE reads with MiXCR. The sample contains about 930,000 distinct CDR3 sequences, almost 30% of which appear only once. These data also formed part of another study, on T cells of mothers and their children.

The sequenced sample consisted of blood. These receptors originate from a woman aged 40-49 years in good health.

A few counts support this clonotype. The chain recombines TRBV5-6 with TRBJ1-1; D is uncertain. V gave up 0 bases and J gave up 8 bases, with 11 bases separating them. The germline CDR1 and CDR2 sequences are SGHDT and YYEEEE. The CDR3 runs 13 residues. CDR3 nucleotides: TGTGCCAGCAGCTTGGGCCCCACCTCCGAAGCTTTCTTT. Protein product: CASSLGPTSEAFF.

The table lists this clonotype with a few counts. This chain connects TRBV30 to TRBJ1-6, with D possibly matching TRBD1 (5 bases). With 0 bases removed from V and 2 bases from J, the gap between germline ends came to 20 bases. The germline V gene has CDR1 GTSNPN and CDR2 SVGIG (reference sequence). The CDR3 is made up of 19 amino acids. This CDR3 reads CAWSVPGYGRGTYNSPLHF. CDR3 DNA sequence: TGTGCCTGGAGTGTACCGGGATATGGAAGGGGCACCTATAATTCACCCCTCCACTTT.

J is TRBJ1-6 and V is TRBV6-1; perhaps TRBD1 as D (5 bases). Germline lookup yields CDR1 MNHNS and CDR2 SASEGT. This CDR3 comprises 16 residues. The germline V and J ends were trimmed by 6 bases and 9 bases, with 21 bases remaining between them. CDR3 nucleotides: TGTGCCAGCAGAGGGGAGGGGACCACCCTGGGTTCACCCCTCCACTTT. This encodes CASRGEGTTLGSPLHF.

Note on this clonotype: A much larger clone sits a single nucleotide away, making a read error possible. V usage is TRBV18 and J usage is TRBJ1-2; the D gene is possibly TRBD1 (5 bases). This CDR3 contains 14 residues. Trimming stripped 2 bases from V and 7 bases from J, with 14 bases between. Germline CDR1 reads KGHSH; CDR2 reads LQKENI. The CDR3 DNA is TGTGCCAGCTCACCATCCAGGACAAGTCCTGGCTACACCTTC. This gives the protein CASSPSRTSPGYTF.

A word on this clonotype: This may be a read error, as it is one base from a much larger clone. This chain uses TRBV6-2 or TRBV6-3 with TRBJ2-7; D unresolved. V shed 2 bases and J shed 8 bases, with 10 bases lying between them. The CDR3 sequence is 12 residues long. Germline assignment: CDR1 MNHEY and CDR2 SVGEGT. The CDR3 region is CASSYESFKQYF. The DNA of the CDR3 is TGTGCCAGCAGTTACGAGAGTTTCAAGCAGTACTTC.

CDR3 nucleotide sequence: TGTGCCAGTAGTATAGGGGTTACGGTGAACACTGAAGCTTTCTTT. It encodes CASSIGVTVNTEAFF. This rearrangement joins TRBV19 to TRBJ1-1; D uncertain. The CDR3 has 15 amino acids. V lost 1 base to trimming and J lost 0 bases, with 9 bases between them. Germline V CDR1 and CDR2: LNHDA, SQIVND (reference sequence).

This clonotype was recorded a few times. A read error may be the cause here, since a much bigger clone is one base away. V usage is TRBV4-3 and J usage is TRBJ2-4, with 7 bases fitting TRBD1. Unmatched junction bases numbered 4, after V lost 8 bases and J lost 0 bases. CDR1 and CDR2 (germline): LGHNA, YSLEER. CDR3 length: 14 amino acids. The DNA for the CDR3 is TGCGCCAGCGGCAGGGGGATAGCCAAAAACATTCAGTACTTC. Its protein is CASGRGIAKNIQYF.

The chain employs TRBV9 and TRBJ2-1; the match to TRBD2 covers 14 bases. V trimming: 3 bases; J trimming: 11 bases; junction bases outside the gene matches: 7. This CDR3 spans 15 amino acids. The germline V gene has CDR1 SGDLS and CDR2 YYNGEE. This CDR3 is CASSATSGRGGKQFF. For the CDR3, the DNA is TGTGCCAGCAGCGCGACTAGCGGGAGGGGGGGTAAGCAGTTCTTC. Complete variable domain (other parts from reference TRBV9 and TRBJ2-1): DSGVTQTPKHLITATGQRVTLRCSPRSGDLSVYWYQQSLDQGLQFLIQYYNGEERAKGNILERFSAQQFPDLHSELNLSSLELGDSALYFCASSATSGRGGKQFFGPGTRLTVL.

V and J are TRBV20-1 and TRBJ1-5; possibly TRBD1 for D (5 bases). This CDR3 spans 14 amino acids. Looked up from germline, CDR1 is DFQATT and CDR2 is SNEGSKA (reference sequence). V was shortened by 1 base and J by 0 bases, with 7 bases between the two germline ends. The CDR3 DNA reads TGCAGTGCTAGAGTCGACAGTAGCAATCAGCCCCAGCATTTT. Its translation: CSARVDSSNQPQHF.

The chain combines TRBV29-1 with TRBJ2-3; possibly TRBD1 or TRBD2 for D (5 bases each). Germline CDR1 reads SQVTM; CDR2 reads ANQGSEA. This CDR3 has 13 residues. V was clipped by 7 bases and J by 0 bases, with 11 bases between them. CDR3 coding DNA: TGCAGCGCCGAAGGGACCAGCACAGATACGCAGTATTTT. It specifies CSAEGTSTDTQYF.

Here the CDR3 DNA reads TGTGCCAGCAGCGAGGGGGGGTTTCGGTCTGAAGCTTTCTTT. Protein sequence: CASSEGGFRSEAFF. This chain joins TRBV7-9 and TRBJ1-1, with D possibly matching TRBD1 (6 bases). Germline V CDR1 and CDR2: SEHNR, FQNEAQ (reference sequence). Deletions cut 5 bases from V and 6 bases from J, with 16 bases between. The CDR3 is 14 amino acids.

As for this clonotype: This may be a read error: a much more frequent sequence differs by one nucleotide. This chain connects TRBV6-1 to TRBJ2-6, with D perhaps TRBD1 (5 bases). The CDR3 covers 14 residues. Germline values: CDR1 MNHNS, CDR2 SASEGT. The CDR3 sequence is CASRLMSGANVRTF. The CDR3 DNA reads as TGTGCCAGCCGCCTCATGTCTGGGGCCAACGTCCGGACTTTC.

In regard to this clonotype: This may stem from a read error, because a much larger clone lies one nucleotide away. The chain combines TRBV11-2 with TRBJ2-1, with a tentative D call TRBD1 (6 bases). The closer fit of TRBJ2-7 to the DNA end suggests the J call may be wrong. Germline-derived CDR1 and CDR2 are SGHAT and FQNNGV. The CDR3 sequence is 16 residues long. The CDR3 nucleotides are TGTGCCAGCAGCTTAGAAGGGGCAGGGGTCTACAATGAGCAGTACTTC. Its translation: CASSLEGAGVYNEQYF.

This clonotype was picked up a small number of times. The gene calls are TRBV9 and TRBJ2-3; a weak D match, TRBD2 (5 bases). Per germline, CDR1 SGDLS and CDR2 YYNGEE. With 4 bases removed from V and 2 bases from J, the gap between germline ends came to 11 bases. This CDR3 region has 14 residues. The CDR3 loop is CASSKDSTTDTQYF. In DNA form, the CDR3 reads TGTGCCAGCAGCAAGGACTCTACCACAGATACGCAGTATTTT.

The chain is built from TRBV7-2 and TRBJ1-2, with 7 bases that match TRBD1. The CDR3 is 16 residues long. The germline gives CDR1 SGHTA, CDR2 FQGNSA. V gave up 0 bases and J gave up 6 bases; unmatched junction bases: 10. CDR3 protein: CASSLASTGLTNGYTF. Written as DNA, the CDR3 is TGTGCCAGCAGCTTAGCGTCGACAGGGCTGACAAATGGCTACACCTTC.

This clonotype appeared a few times. The genes are TRBV9 and TRBJ2-3; TRBD2 aligns across 10 bases. Germline CDR1 reads SGDLS; CDR2 reads YYNGEE. The junction had 5 bases not matched to a gene; V was cut back by 0 bases and J by 4 bases. The CDR3 consists of 16 residues. The CDR3 DNA is TGTGCCAGCAGCGTAGTTACTAGCGGGGTGGCAGATACGCAGTATTTT. It specifies CASSVVTSGVADTQYF.

The chain is built from TRBV20-1 and TRBJ1-1; no reliable D call. CDR3 length: 14 amino acids. CDR1 is DFQATT and CDR2 is SNEGSKA in the germline V gene (reference sequence). The ends were cut back, 3 bases at V and 2 bases at J, with 13 bases in the middle. The CDR3 region is CSASIQSPNTEAFF. The CDR3 DNA sequence: TGCAGTGCTAGCATCCAATCACCTAACACTGAAGCTTTCTTT.

In its sample, this clonotype was seen many times. This rearrangement joins TRBV7-3 to TRBJ2-3; 10 bases agree with TRBD2. In germline, CDR1 is SGHTA, CDR2 FQGTGA. The CDR3 is made up of 14 amino acids. J was trimmed by 6 bases and V by 5 bases; bases with no gene match: 5. This chain's CDR3 is CASSHPGLADTQYF. For the CDR3, the DNA is TGTGCCAGCAGCCATCCGGGACTAGCGGATACGCAGTATTTT.